The 2 T cell receptor beta chains below come from one sample, sequenced in a study of vaccination effects on CD4 cells after COVID-19. Upon completion of more than eight days in culture, CD4+ T cells were isolated. The protocol was immunoSEQ multiplex PCR, while the TCRdb copy is restricted to in-frame clones and leaves out a portion. This repertoire shows around 26,000 clones, roughly 73% found once; its top ten account for approximately 10%. No antigens are known for them. The specimen comprised CD4+ T cells from PBMCs cultured without peptide, sampled before COVID-19 vaccination. The receptors stem from a human donor who received a COVID-19 vaccine.

The chain recombines TRBV6-5 with TRBJ1-2; D might be TRBD1 (6 bases). V lost 0 bases and J 3 bases, leaving 11 bases between the germline ends. Germline V gene lookup returns CDR1 MNHEY and CDR2 SVGAGI. The CDR3 covers 15 residues. CDR3 protein: CASSYSGGSYYGYTF. The CDR3 coding sequence is TGTGCCAGCAGTTACTCAGGGGGAAGTTACTATGGCTACACCTTC.

J is TRBJ2-7 and V is TRBV10-3; D possibly corresponds to TRBD1 (6 bases). Trimming removed 2 bases from V and 4 bases from J, with 12 bases in between. In germline, CDR1 is ENHRY, CDR2 SYGVKD. The CDR3 sequence is 14 residues long. This CDR3 reads CAISEPGHIYEQYF. The CDR3 region has the DNA TGTGCCATCAGTGAGCCGGGACATATATACGAGCAGTACTTC.